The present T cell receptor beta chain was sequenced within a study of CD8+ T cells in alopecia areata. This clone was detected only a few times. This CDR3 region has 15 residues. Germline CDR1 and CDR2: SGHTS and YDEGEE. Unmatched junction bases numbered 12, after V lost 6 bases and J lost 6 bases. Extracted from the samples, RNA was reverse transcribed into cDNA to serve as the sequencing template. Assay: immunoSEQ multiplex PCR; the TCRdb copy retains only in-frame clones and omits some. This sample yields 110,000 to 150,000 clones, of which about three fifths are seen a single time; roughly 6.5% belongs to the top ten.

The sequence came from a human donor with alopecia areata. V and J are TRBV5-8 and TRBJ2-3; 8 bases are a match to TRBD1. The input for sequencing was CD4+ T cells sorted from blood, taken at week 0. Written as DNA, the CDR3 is TGTGCCAGCACCTCAGCAGGGGGCTGGGTCGATACGCAGTATTTT. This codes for CASTSAGGWVDTQYF.